The 15 T cell receptor beta chains listed next were all sequenced from one sample in a study of T cells after yellow fever vaccination. TCRdb itself ran the 5' RACE reads through MiXCR, one entry per CDR3 protein. The profile shows hundreds of thousands of distinct CDR3 sequences, around 3.9% of them singletons. Material: PBMCs, obtained on the day of the yellow fever booster vaccination. The receptors come from a man between 18 and 35 years old who received the YFV17D yellow fever vaccine.

This chain joins TRBV30 and TRBJ2-1; maybe TRBD2 (6 bases). Trimming cost V 0 bases and J 7 bases, with 7 bases left between them. The CDR3 contains 12 residues. Germline lookup yields CDR1 GTSNPN and CDR2 SVGIG (reference sequence). The CDR3, as DNA: TGTGCCTGGAGTGTACTAGCAAATGAGCAGTTCTTC. Its protein product is CAWSVLANEQFF. The full variable domain, in which reference TRBV30 and TRBJ2-1 provide the parts outside the CDR3, is SQTIHQWPATLVQPVGSPLSLECTVEGTSNPNLYWYRQAAGRGLQLLFYSVGIGQISSEVPQNLSASRPQDRQFILSSKKLLLSDSGFYLCAWSVLANEQFFGPGTRLTVL.

The chain joins TRBV7-9 to TRBJ2-1; TRBD2 aligns across 8 bases. Trimming took 11 bases from V and 6 from J; bases not matched to a gene: 12. This CDR3 is built from 14 residues. The germline gives CDR1 SEHNR, CDR2 FQNEAQ (reference sequence). The CDR3 spells CALPRGGATNEQFF. CDR3 sequence (DNA): TGTGCCCTCCCTCGGGGGGGCGCGACCAATGAGCAGTTCTTC.

The chain has TRBV6-4 and TRBJ2-3; the D is unclear. The V end was cut by 4 bases, the J end by 4 bases, with 9 bases between. This CDR3 is 13 amino acids long. Germline-derived CDR1 and CDR2 are MRHNA and SNTAGT. The CDR3 is CASSVGISDTQYF. The CDR3 coding sequence is TGTGCCAGCAGTGTAGGGATTTCAGATACGCAGTATTTT.

This clonotype was seen many times. The rearrangement uses TRBV20-1 and TRBJ2-7; D gene unclear. CDR3 length: 15 amino acids. The V and J ends lost 0 bases and 4 bases respectively, with 16 bases between them. Germline values: CDR1 DFQATT, CDR2 SNEGSKA (reference sequence). In nucleotides, the CDR3 is TGCAGTGCTAGAGATCCTAGGGCTGCCTCTTACGAGCAGTACGTC. It translates to CSARDPRAASYEQYV.

This clonotype was counted a few times. The chain has TRBV7-6 and TRBJ2-7; D possibly uses TRBD1 or TRBD2 (6 bases each). Germline values: CDR1 SGHVS, CDR2 FNYEAQ. This CDR3 comprises 16 residues. Trimming pared 4 bases from V and 2 bases from J, leaving 18 bases between. This CDR3 is CASSYMGGLDTYEQYV. In nucleotides, the CDR3 is TGTGCCAGCAGCTACATGGGGGGCCTTGATACCTACGAGCAGTACGTC.

Ten or more counts support this clonotype. The chain couples TRBV9 to TRBJ2-1; TRBD2 is a possible D gene (5 bases). The CDR3 covers 15 residues. The V end lost 4 bases, the J end lost 0 bases, and 11 bases lay between the germline ends. Per germline, CDR1 SGDLS and CDR2 YYNGEE. The CDR3 nucleotides are TGTGCCAGCAGCCAACGGGGTTTCTCCTACAATGAGCAGTTCTTC. As protein: CASSQRGFSYNEQFF.

This clonotype has at least ten counts. J is TRBJ1-2 and V is TRBV5-1; D is perhaps TRBD1 (5 bases). V lost 1 base to trimming and J lost 4 bases, with 14 bases between them. Looked up from germline, CDR1 is SGHRS and CDR2 is YFSETQ. The CDR3 is 15 amino acids. The CDR3 nucleotides are TGCGCCAGCAGCTTGATCGGGGAAGGGGTCTATGGCTACACCTTC. Translating gives CASSLIGEGVYGYTF.

This clonotype was found many times. The chain combines TRBV29-1 with TRBJ2-3; 7 bases line up with TRBD1. Per germline, CDR1 SQVTM and CDR2 ANQGSEA. CDR3 size: 15 residues. V lost 4 bases, J lost 6 bases, and 13 bases stayed unmatched. Written as DNA, the CDR3 is TGCAGCGTTGCCTCACAGGGGATGGACACGGATACGCAGTATTTT. As protein: CSVASQGMDTDTQYF.

This clonotype was detected ten times or more. This sequence joins TRBV4-3 and TRBJ1-6; D remains unclear. V was shortened by 0 bases and J by 8 bases, with 8 bases between the two germline ends. The germline CDR1 and CDR2 sequences are LGHNA and YSLEER. This CDR3 spans 14 amino acids. The chain's CDR3 is CASSQDWADSPLHF. The DNA for the CDR3 is TGCGCCAGCAGCCAAGACTGGGCGGATTCACCCCTCCACTTT.

A few counts support this clonotype. The rearrangement links TRBV12-5 to TRBJ1-4, with D uncertain. V was cut by 3 bases and J by 8 bases, with 16 bases left in between. This CDR3 contains 15 residues. Germline values: CDR1 LGHNT, CDR2 FRNRAP. CDR3 sequence: CASGFLSAPREKLFF. As DNA, the CDR3 is TGTGCTAGTGGTTTCCTAAGTGCTCCCAGGGAAAAACTGTTTTTT.

This clonotype was seen ten or more times. This chain links TRBV12-3 or TRBV12-4 with TRBJ2-3; D not certain. The CDR3 covers 12 residues. Trimming cost V 2 bases and J 11 bases, with 11 bases left between them. CDR3: CASSLPTVEQYF. In nucleotides, the CDR3 is TGTGCCAGCAGTTTACCTACCGTGGAGCAGTATTTT.

J is TRBJ2-5 and V is TRBV6-6, with D possibly being TRBD1 (6 bases). V gave up 2 bases and J gave up 1 base, with 14 bases separating them. Per the germline V gene, CDR1 is MNHNY and CDR2 is SVGAGI (reference sequence). This CDR3 comprises 16 residues. The chain's CDR3 is CASSYKSGASQETQYF. The CDR3 DNA is TGTGCCAGCAGTTACAAGTCAGGGGCTAGCCAAGAGACCCAGTACTTC.

This clonotype was seen a few times. V gene TRBV5-1 combines with J gene TRBJ2-3; the D is unclear. This CDR3 has 15 residues. V dropped 4 bases and J dropped 6 bases, with 18 bases sitting between them. Germline V gene sequence: CDR1 SGHRS, CDR2 YFSETQ. The CDR3 DNA follows: TGCGCCAGCAGCCTGGGATTACGGGCTACGGATACGCAGTATTTT. Protein sequence: CASSLGLRATDTQYF.

In its sample, this clonotype was seen many times. V and J are TRBV7-3 and TRBJ2-1; TRBD1 is a possible D gene (6 bases). The V gene's germline CDR1 is SGHTA and CDR2 FQGTGA. CDR3 length: 17 amino acids. The V gene lost 2 bases and the J gene lost 2 bases, with 16 bases spanning the gap. Here the CDR3 DNA reads TGTGCCAGCAGCTTAGATCCCCGGCAGGGGCCCTACAATGAGCAGTTCTTC. Amino acid sequence: CASSLDPRQGPYNEQFF.

This clonotype was counted at least ten times. The chain has TRBV3-1 and TRBJ2-1; 8 bases are shared with TRBD2. This CDR3 spans 14 amino acids. V lost 6 bases to trimming and J lost 6 bases; unmatched junction nucleotides: 7. Germline CDR1 LGHDT, CDR2 YNNKEL (reference sequence). CDR3 DNA sequence: TGTGCCAGCAGGCCTGTCGGGGGGGGCAATGAGCAGTTCTTC. Translated, it gives CASRPVGGGNEQFF.